This TCR beta chain was captured in a study of technical replicates of blood from several donors. This clone has just a few counts. V dropped 0 bases and J dropped 2 bases, with 11 bases sitting between them. Germline assignment: CDR1 SQVTM and CDR2 ANQGSEA. The CDR3 consists of 15 residues. The repertoire was sequenced with immunoSEQ multiplex PCR; TCRdb's copy has only in-frame clones and lacks some. The profile shows 70,000 or so clones, roughly nine tenths of them singletons. Material: T cells isolated from PBMCs. The clonotype originates from a human donor in good health. Some clones in this sample may be carry-over from other donors' samples. This sequence joins TRBV29-1 and TRBJ2-1; TRBD1 is a possible D gene (5 bases). This CDR3 is CSVEDLGRAYNEQFF. DNA for the CDR3: TGCAGCGTTGAAGATCTGGGCAGGGCCTACAATGAGCAGTTCTTC.